The rows below give T cell receptor beta chains drawn from one sample of a study of Graves' ophthalmopathy and Graves' hyperthyroidism. TCRdb reprocessed the multiplex PCR reads via MiXCR and lists one record per CDR3 protein. This sample has 680,000 or so distinct CDR3 sequences, with 20% to 25% found just once. Sequenced: peripheral blood. Source of these receptors: a woman younger than 35 with stable Graves' hyperthyroidism. Some clones in this sample may be carry-over from other donors' samples. The conserved cysteine and the conserved F or W are not part of the CDR3 here.

CDR3: ASSEGRDNQPQH; V: TRBV6-1; J: TRBJ1-5
CDR3: ASSMTELNQPQH; V: TRBV9; J: TRBJ1-5
CDR3: ASSLAPGTISYEQY; V: TRBV7-6; J: TRBJ2-7
CDR3: ASSLTGTRGETQY; V: TRBV7-3; J: TRBJ2-5
CDR3: ASSLVPVLGYT; V: TRBV5-1; J: TRBJ1-2
CDR3: ASSFRRVVNTEAF; V: TRBV27; J: TRBJ1-1
CDR3: ASSLLAGEPTGELF; V: TRBV5-1; J: TRBJ2-2
CDR3: ATSRSTGSSYEQY; V: TRBV15; J: TRBJ2-7
CDR3: ASSYSGTRTEAF; V: TRBV6-2/TRBV6-3; J: TRBJ1-1
CDR3: SASEPSSYNSPLH; V: TRBV20-1; J: TRBJ1-6
CDR3: ASSSPGLAGGPAGELF; V: TRBV12-3/TRBV12-4; J: TRBJ2-2
CDR3: ASSSLGQGVQPQH; V: TRBV7-8; J: TRBJ1-5
CDR3: ASSRLVNTEAF; V: TRBV6-4; J: TRBJ1-1
CDR3: ASRRTADSYEQY; V: TRBV6-1; J: TRBJ2-7
CDR3: SAKGPEMNTEAF; V: TRBV20-1; J: TRBJ1-1
CDR3: ASSEAGDSYTEAF; V: TRBV6-1; J: TRBJ1-1
CDR3: ASSLDSSAAEAF; V: TRBV5-1; J: TRBJ1-1
CDR3: ASSFGGGAGVTQY; V: TRBV12-3/TRBV12-4; J: TRBJ2-5
CDR3: SVAGDLNYGYT; V: TRBV29-1; J: TRBJ1-2
CDR3: ASGRSGISYEQY; V: TRBV6-5; J: TRBJ2-7
CDR3: ASSPHQYQETQY; V: TRBV9; J: TRBJ2-5
CDR3: ASSLFTGDAKNIKY; V: TRBV12-3/TRBV12-4; J: TRBJ2-4
CDR3: ASGPPNTEAF; V: TRBV12-5; J: TRBJ1-1
CDR3: SVELGGHLGSYEQY; V: TRBV29-1; J: TRBJ2-7
CDR3: ASTRTARNTEAF; V: TRBV11-2; J: TRBJ1-1
CDR3: ASSFNVWTDTYEQY; V: TRBV12-3/TRBV12-4; J: TRBJ2-7